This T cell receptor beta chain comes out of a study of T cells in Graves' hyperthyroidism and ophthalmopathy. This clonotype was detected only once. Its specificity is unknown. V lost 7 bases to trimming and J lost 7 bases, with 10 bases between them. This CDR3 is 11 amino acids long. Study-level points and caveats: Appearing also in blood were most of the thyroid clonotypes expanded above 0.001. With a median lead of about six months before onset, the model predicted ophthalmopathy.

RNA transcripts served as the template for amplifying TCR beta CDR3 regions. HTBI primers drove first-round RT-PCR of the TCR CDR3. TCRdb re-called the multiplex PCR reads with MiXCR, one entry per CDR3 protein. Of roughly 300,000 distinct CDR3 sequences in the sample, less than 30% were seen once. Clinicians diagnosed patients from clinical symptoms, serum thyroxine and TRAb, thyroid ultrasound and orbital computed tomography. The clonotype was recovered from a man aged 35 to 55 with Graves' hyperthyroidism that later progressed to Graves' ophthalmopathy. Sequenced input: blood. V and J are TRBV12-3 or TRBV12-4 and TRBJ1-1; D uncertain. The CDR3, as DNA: TGTGCCAGCACGCCGGGATTTGAAGCTTTCTTT. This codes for CASTPGFEAFF.